This T cell receptor (beta chain) came from a study of T cell repertoires in cytomegalovirus infection. Study in general: Signatures in public TCR beta sequences pointed to both CMV infection and matching HLA type. Findings and caveats of the study: Dominating the ex vivo response were HLA-C-restricted CMV-specific TCR beta clonotypes. Of the TCR beta families, the public ones yielded a cumulative frequency that identified carriers of CMV plus the relevant HLA.

The germline V gene has CDR1 MNHEY and CDR2 SVGAGI. The CDR3 length is 13 residues. Trimming took 5 bases from V and 6 from J, leaving 14 bases between them. Note on this clonotype: The antigen remains undetermined. Being one base from a much bigger clone, this may be a read error.

TCRdb reprocessed the reads via MiXCR and lists one record per CDR3 protein. This table holds hundreds of thousands of distinct CDR3 sequences, more than 20% found once. This chain connects TRBV6-5 to TRBJ2-7, with D unclear. This TCR was sampled from a human donor in good health (CMV status not recorded). Some clones in this sample may be carry-over from other donors' samples. The sequenced sample was CD8+ T cells from PBMCs. CDR3 protein: CASSHQITCEQYF. CDR3 nucleotide sequence: TGTGCCAGCAGTCACCAGATCACCTGCGAGCAGTACTTC.